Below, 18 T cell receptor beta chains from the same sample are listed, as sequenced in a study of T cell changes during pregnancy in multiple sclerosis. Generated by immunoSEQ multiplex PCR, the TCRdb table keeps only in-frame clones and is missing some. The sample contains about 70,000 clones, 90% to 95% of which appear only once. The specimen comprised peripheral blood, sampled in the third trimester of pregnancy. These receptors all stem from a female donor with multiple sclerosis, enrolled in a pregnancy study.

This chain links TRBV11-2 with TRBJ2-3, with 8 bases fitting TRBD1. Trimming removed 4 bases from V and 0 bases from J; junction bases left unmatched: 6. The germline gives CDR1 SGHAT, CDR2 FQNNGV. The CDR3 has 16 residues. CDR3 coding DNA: TGTGCCAGCAGCTCCCAGGGGGCCCCTAGCACAGATACGCAGTATTTT. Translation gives CASSSQGAPSTDTQYF.

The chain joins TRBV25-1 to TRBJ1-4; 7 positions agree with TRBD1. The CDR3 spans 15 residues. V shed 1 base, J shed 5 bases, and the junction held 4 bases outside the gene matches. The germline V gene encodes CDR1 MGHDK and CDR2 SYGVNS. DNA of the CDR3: TGTGCCAGCAGTGAATCACAGGGGTTCAATGAAAAACTGTTTTTT. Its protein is CASSESQGFNEKLFF.

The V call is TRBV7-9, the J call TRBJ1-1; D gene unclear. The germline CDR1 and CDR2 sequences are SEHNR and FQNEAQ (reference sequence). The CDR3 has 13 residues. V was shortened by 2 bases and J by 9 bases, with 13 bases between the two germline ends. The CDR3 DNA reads TGTGCCAGCAGCTTATTCCAAACAGACCAAGCTTTCTTT. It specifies CASSLFQTDQAFF.

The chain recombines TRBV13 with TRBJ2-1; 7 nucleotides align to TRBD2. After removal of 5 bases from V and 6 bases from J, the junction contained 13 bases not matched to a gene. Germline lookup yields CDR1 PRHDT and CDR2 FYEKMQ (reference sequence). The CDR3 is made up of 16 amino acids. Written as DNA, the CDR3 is TGTGCCAGCAGCCCCGCCGAACGACTAGCCCTCAATGAGCAGTTCTTC. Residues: CASSPAERLALNEQFF. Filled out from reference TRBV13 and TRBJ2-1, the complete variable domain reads AAGVIQSPRHLIKEKRETATLKCYPIPRHDTVYWYQQGPGQDPQFLISFYEKMQSDKGSIPDRFSAQQFSDYHSELNMSSLELGDSALYFCASSPAERLALNEQFFGPGTRLTVL.

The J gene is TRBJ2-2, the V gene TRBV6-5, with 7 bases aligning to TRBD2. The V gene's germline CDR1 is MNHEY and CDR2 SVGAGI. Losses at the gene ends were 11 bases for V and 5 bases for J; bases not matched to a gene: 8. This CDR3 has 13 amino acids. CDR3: CAVVRGGTGELFF. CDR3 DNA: TGTGCCGTGGTGCGGGGAGGGACCGGGGAGCTGTTTTTT.

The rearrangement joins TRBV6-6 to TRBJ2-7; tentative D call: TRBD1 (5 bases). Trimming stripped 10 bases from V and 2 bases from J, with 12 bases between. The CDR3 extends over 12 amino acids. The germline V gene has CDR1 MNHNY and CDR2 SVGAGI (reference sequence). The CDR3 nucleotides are TGTGCCACCAAGACAGATACCTACGAGCAGTACTTC. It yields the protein CATKTDTYEQYF.

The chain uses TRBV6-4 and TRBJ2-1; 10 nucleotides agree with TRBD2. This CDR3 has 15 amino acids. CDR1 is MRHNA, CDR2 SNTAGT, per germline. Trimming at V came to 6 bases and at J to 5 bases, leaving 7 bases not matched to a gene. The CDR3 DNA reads TGTGCCAGCAGCCCTCTAGCGGGGGCCCACAATGAGCAGTTCTTC. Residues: CASSPLAGAHNEQFF.

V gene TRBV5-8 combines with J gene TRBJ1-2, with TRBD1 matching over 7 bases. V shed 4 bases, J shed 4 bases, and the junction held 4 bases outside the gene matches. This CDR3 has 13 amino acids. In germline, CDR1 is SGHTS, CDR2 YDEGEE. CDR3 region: CASSGTVVYGYTF. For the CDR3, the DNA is TGTGCCAGCAGCGGGACAGTTGTCTATGGCTACACCTTC.

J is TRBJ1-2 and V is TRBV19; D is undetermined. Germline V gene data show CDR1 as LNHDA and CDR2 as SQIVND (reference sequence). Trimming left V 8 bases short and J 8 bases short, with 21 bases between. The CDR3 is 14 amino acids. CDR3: CASRPGSQEGGYTF. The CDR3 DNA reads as TGTGCCAGTCGACCGGGGAGCCAAGAAGGCGGCTACACCTTC.

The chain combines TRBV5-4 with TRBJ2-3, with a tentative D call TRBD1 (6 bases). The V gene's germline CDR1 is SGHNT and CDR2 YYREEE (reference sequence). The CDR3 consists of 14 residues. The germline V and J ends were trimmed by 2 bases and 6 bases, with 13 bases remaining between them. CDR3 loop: CASSFPTTGDTQYF. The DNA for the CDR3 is TGTGCCAGCAGCTTTCCGACTACAGGGGATACGCAGTATTTT. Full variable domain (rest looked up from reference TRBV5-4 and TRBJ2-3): ETGVTQSPTHLIKTRGQQVTLRCSSQSGHNTVSWYQQALGQGPQFIFQYYREEENGRGNFPPRFSGLQFPNYSSELNVNALELDDSALYLCASSFPTTGDTQYFGPGTRLTVL.

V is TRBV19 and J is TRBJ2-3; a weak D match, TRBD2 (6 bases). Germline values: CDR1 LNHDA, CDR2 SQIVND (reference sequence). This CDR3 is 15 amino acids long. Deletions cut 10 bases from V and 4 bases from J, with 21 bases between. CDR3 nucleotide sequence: TGTGCCACGCGATCCGGCACTACGGGGGCAGATACGCAGTATTTT. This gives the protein CATRSGTTGADTQYF.

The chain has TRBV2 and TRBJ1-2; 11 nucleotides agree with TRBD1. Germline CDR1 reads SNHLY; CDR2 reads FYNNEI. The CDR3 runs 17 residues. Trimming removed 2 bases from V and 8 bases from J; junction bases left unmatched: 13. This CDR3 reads CASSEYRVGQGAKGYTF. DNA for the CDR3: TGTGCCAGCAGTGAATATCGGGTCGGACAGGGGGCGAAGGGCTACACCTTC.

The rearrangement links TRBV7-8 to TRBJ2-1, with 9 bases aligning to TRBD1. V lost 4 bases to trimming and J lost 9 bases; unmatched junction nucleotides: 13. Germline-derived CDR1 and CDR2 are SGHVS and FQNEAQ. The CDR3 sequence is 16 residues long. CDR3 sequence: CASSSPRTGDSSEQFF. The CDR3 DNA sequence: TGTGCCAGCAGCTCCCCCCGGACAGGGGATAGTAGTGAGCAGTTCTTC.

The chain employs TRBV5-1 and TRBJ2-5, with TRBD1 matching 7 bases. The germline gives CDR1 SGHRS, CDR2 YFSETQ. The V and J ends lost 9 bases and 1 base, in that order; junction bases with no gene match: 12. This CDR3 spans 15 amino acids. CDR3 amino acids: CATSGGRDGQETQYF. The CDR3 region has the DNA TGCGCCACCTCAGGGGGACGGGACGGCCAAGAGACCCAGTACTTC.

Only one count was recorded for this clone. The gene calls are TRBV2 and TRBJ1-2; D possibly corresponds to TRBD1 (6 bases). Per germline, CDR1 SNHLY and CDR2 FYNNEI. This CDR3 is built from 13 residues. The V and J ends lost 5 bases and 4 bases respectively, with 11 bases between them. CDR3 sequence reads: CASSLQGTYGYTF. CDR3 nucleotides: TGTGCCAGCAGTTTACAGGGTACCTATGGCTACACCTTC. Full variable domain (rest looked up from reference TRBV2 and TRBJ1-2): EPEVTQTPSHQVTQMGQEVILRCVPISNHLYFYWYRQILGQKVEFLVSFYNNEISEKSEIFDDQFSVERPDGSNFTLKIRSTKLEDSAMYFCASSLQGTYGYTFGSGTRLTVV.

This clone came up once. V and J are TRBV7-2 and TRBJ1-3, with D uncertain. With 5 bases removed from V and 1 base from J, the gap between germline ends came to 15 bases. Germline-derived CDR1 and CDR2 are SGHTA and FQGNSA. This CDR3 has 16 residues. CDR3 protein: CASSGGAAASGNTIYF. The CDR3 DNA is TGTGCCAGCAGCGGAGGTGCGGCTGCATCTGGAAACACCATATATTTT.

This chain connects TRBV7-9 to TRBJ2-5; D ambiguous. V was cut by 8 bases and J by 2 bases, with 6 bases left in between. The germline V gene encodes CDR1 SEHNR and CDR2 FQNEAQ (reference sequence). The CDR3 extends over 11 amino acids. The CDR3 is CASSEQETQYF. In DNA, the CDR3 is TGTGCCAGCTCGGAGCAAGAGACCCAGTACTTC.

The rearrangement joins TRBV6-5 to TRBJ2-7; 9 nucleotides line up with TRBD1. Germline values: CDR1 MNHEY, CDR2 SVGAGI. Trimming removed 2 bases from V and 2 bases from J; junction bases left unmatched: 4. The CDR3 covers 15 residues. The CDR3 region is CASSYDRTGAYEQYF. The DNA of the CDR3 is TGTGCCAGCAGTTACGACCGGACAGGGGCCTACGAGCAGTACTTC.